A single sample is the source of the 17 T cell receptor beta chains below, sequenced in a study of T cell responses to AZD1222 COVID-19 vaccine. Profiling relied on immunoSEQ multiplex PCR, and the TCRdb table lists in-frame clones only, not all of them. The sample includes over 80,000 clones, 85% to 90% seen only once; the top ten take roughly 29%. The sample here was peripheral blood, taken on day 0 of AZD1222 vaccination. These receptors originate from an adult in good health.

The rearrangement links TRBV2 to TRBJ1-4; no definite D call. V was shortened by 6 bases and J by 0 bases, with 8 bases between the two germline ends. The V gene's germline CDR1 is SNHLY and CDR2 FYNNEI. The CDR3 loop spans 14 amino acids. The CDR3: CASRLSSTNEKLFF. The CDR3, as DNA: TGTGCCAGCAGACTGAGCTCAACTAATGAAAAACTGTTTTTT.

The chain is built from TRBV7-2 and TRBJ2-1, with TRBD2 identical over 7 bases. The CDR3 sequence is 16 residues long. Germline trimming cut 4 bases from V and 1 base from J; bases unmatched to any gene: 7. The germline V gene encodes CDR1 SGHTA and CDR2 FQGNSA. The CDR3, as DNA: TGTGCCAGCAGCTCCCGTGGGGGGGAGTCCTACAATGAGCAGTTCTTC. Its translation: CASSSRGGESYNEQFF.

The V and J genes are TRBV29-1 and TRBJ2-7; D could derive from TRBD1 or TRBD2 (5 bases each). The germline gives CDR1 SQVTM, CDR2 ANQGSEA. With 7 bases removed from V and 4 bases from J, the gap between germline ends came to 14 bases. This CDR3 is built from 12 residues. This CDR3 is CSANWDGYEQYF. The CDR3 DNA is TGCAGCGCCAATTGGGACGGTTACGAGCAGTACTTC.

V is TRBV18 and J is TRBJ1-3, with unresolved D. Germline V gives CDR1 KGHSH, CDR2 LQKENI. The ends were cut back, 0 bases at V and 7 bases at J, with 13 bases in the middle. This CDR3 region has 15 residues. The CDR3 is CASSPPSGNGNTIYF. In DNA, the CDR3 is TGTGCCAGCTCACCACCGTCCGGCAACGGGAACACCATATATTTT.

The V and J genes are TRBV7-9 and TRBJ1-1; a weak D match, TRBD1 (5 bases). The CDR3 spans 13 residues. Germline assignment: CDR1 SEHNR and CDR2 FQNEAQ (reference sequence). The V gene lost 7 bases and the J gene lost 3 bases, with 12 bases spanning the gap. CDR3 sequence reads: CASTQVRDTEAFF. CDR3 in DNA: TGTGCCAGCACTCAAGTCAGGGACACTGAAGCTTTCTTT.

CDR3 DNA sequence: TGTGCCAGCAACTCCGGAGAGGGGGCGGTCTATGGCTACACCTTC. It specifies CASNSGEGAVYGYTF. The chain uses TRBV7-9 and TRBJ1-2; 7 bases are a match to TRBD1. This CDR3 has 15 residues. V shed 7 bases and J 4 bases; nucleotides not matched to a gene: 12. Germline CDR1 and CDR2: SEHNR and FQNEAQ (reference sequence).

The CDR3: CASSLGRGYNEQFF. For the CDR3, the DNA is TGTGCCAGCAGCTTAGGGCGGGGCTACAATGAGCAGTTCTTC. This chain uses TRBV7-7 with TRBJ2-1; D perhaps matches TRBD2 (6 bases). CDR1 is SSHAT and CDR2 is FNYEAQ in the germline V gene (reference sequence). With 1 base removed from V and 3 bases from J, the gap between germline ends came to 7 bases. CDR3 size: 14 residues.

The chain employs TRBV27 and TRBJ2-3; 7 positions match TRBD2. From germline, CDR1 is MNHEY and CDR2 SMNVEV (reference sequence). The CDR3 runs to 13 residues. V dropped 2 bases and J dropped 10; count of bases not matched to a gene: 6. CDR3 protein: CASSLAGESAQYF. The CDR3 DNA sequence: TGTGCCAGCAGTTTAGCGGGAGAATCGGCGCAGTATTTT.

The CDR3 DNA reads TGTGCCAGCAGTCTTTTAAGCGGGGCTCAGGGCATTCAGTACTTC. It yields the protein CASSLLSGAQGIQYF. V gene TRBV28 combines with J gene TRBJ2-4; 7 bases align to TRBD2. The V gene's germline CDR1 is MDHEN and CDR2 SYDVKM. There are 15 residues in the CDR3. J lost 9 bases, V lost 5 bases, and 13 bases had no gene match.

The V and J genes are TRBV12-3 or TRBV12-4 and TRBJ1-5; D is ambiguous. This CDR3 contains 11 residues. V was pared by 4 bases and J by 4 bases, with 2 bases between. CDR3 nucleotide sequence: TGTGCCAGCAGTTATAATCAGCCCCAGCATTTT. It is translated as CASSYNQPQHF.

V is TRBV27 and J is TRBJ1-2; D is ambiguous. The V and J ends lost 5 bases and 8 bases respectively, with 15 bases between them. The CDR3 has 13 amino acids. CDR1 is MNHEY and CDR2 is SMNVEV in the germline V gene (reference sequence). The CDR3 DNA follows: TGTGCCAGCAGTCCCGGTCCTGGAGAAGGCTACACCTTC. Protein product: CASSPGPGEGYTF.

The rearrangement links TRBV7-9 to TRBJ2-7; no clear D. From germline, CDR1 is SEHNR and CDR2 FQNEAQ (reference sequence). CDR3 size: 12 residues. V was clipped by 4 bases and J by 0 bases, with 4 bases between them. The CDR3 sequence: CASSSYSYEQYF. In DNA form, the CDR3 reads TGTGCCAGCAGCTCCTACTCCTACGAGCAGTACTTC.

The chain combines TRBV24-1 with TRBJ1-5, with 7 bases that match TRBD1. The CDR3 is 19 amino acids. The germline V gene encodes CDR1 KGHDR and CDR2 SFDVKD. V lost 1 base to trimming and J lost 1 base; unmatched junction nucleotides: 12. The CDR3 DNA sequence: TGTGCCACCAGTGATTTACCACGACAGGGAATTTCGAGCAATCAGCCCCAGCATTTT. It yields the protein CATSDLPRQGISSNQPQHF.

The V gene is TRBV15, the J gene TRBJ2-1, with D tentatively TRBD1 (6 bases). The CDR3 length is 12 residues. Trimming took 8 bases from V and 6 from J, leaving 11 bases between them. Looked up from germline, CDR1 is LNHNV and CDR2 is YYDKDF (reference sequence). In nucleotides, the CDR3 is TGTGCCACCGGTGGACAGCCCAATGAGCAGTTCTTC. Protein: CATGGQPNEQFF.

This chain connects TRBV10-3 to TRBJ1-3, with 8 positions matching TRBD1. V dropped 4 bases and J dropped 3; count of bases not matched to a gene: 5. The CDR3 spans 15 residues. From germline, CDR1 is ENHRY and CDR2 SYGVKD. The CDR3 DNA is TGTGCCATCAGTGGAGGACAGGGAAATGGAAACACCATATATTTT. Protein product: CAISGGQGNGNTIYF.

This clone came up once. The chain links TRBV13 to TRBJ2-3; TRBD2 agrees at 8 bases. CDR1 and CDR2 from the germline V gene are PRHDT and FYEKMQ (reference sequence). Trimming cost V 4 bases and J 6 bases; bases outside gene matches: 18. The CDR3 contains 18 residues. In DNA, the CDR3 is TGTGCCAGCAGCTCCCCCCGCCACGGGGGGGAGGGACTTGATACGCAGTATTTT. Amino acid sequence: CASSSPRHGGEGLDTQYF.

The V and J genes are TRBV4-1 and TRBJ2-1; 10 nucleotides line up with TRBD2. Germline V lookup: CDR1 MGHRA, CDR2 YSYEKL. V was clipped by 0 bases and J by 10 bases; unmatched bases: 9. The CDR3 runs to 16 residues. In DNA, the CDR3 is TGCGCCAGCAGCCAAGAAAGGCTAGCGGGGGAGTTGGAGCAGTTCTTC. This translates into CASSQERLAGELEQFF.